A selection of T cell receptor beta chains follows, all from one sample in a study of T cells after yellow fever vaccination. TCRdb independently ran MiXCR on the 5' RACE reads; one entry per CDR3 protein. Seen here are over 300,000 distinct CDR3 sequences, around 3.6% observed once, and the top ten hold about a quarter. The source material was PBMCs, sampled on the day of the yellow fever booster vaccination. These receptor sequences come from a man aged 18 to 29 who received the YFV17D yellow fever vaccine. CDR3s include the opening cysteine and the closing phenylalanine or tryptophan. The order of the fields is CDR3 DNA, CDR3 protein, V gene, D gene, clone size, J gene. D genes are given only for firm matches. Rows may omit the clone size; those that give it use once, few, many or a size class.

TGTGCCAGCAGCCAACAGGGGGTCTATGGCTACACCTTC CASSQQGVYGYTF TRBV3-1 TRBD1 many TRBJ1-2
TGTGCCAGTAGTATCGCAGGGAACGACTACGAGCAGTACTTC CASSIAGNDYEQYF TRBV19 - many TRBJ2-7
TGTGCCAGCAGTTTGACGGGCGTTACCGGGGAGCTGTTTTTT CASSLTGVTGELFF TRBV28 - - TRBJ2-2
TGCAGCGCCCTCAGGGGGCCCCAAAACATTCAGTACTTC CSALRGPQNIQYF TRBV29-1 TRBD1 many TRBJ2-4
TGTGCCATCAGTGAGTCGTCGGGGGCCCGGGATAACACTGAAGCTTTCTTT CAISESSGARDNTEAFF TRBV10-3 - many TRBJ1-1
TGCAGCGTTGAACGTTCTCTAAGGGTCGACGGGACAGCAGCTAACTATGGCTACACCTTC CSVERSLRVDGTAANYGYTF TRBV29-1 TRBD1 - TRBJ1-2
TGTGCCAGCAGTTCCTACCCCCTAGCGGGGGCTTCACCGGGGGAGCTGTTTTTT CASSSYPLAGASPGELFF TRBV27 TRBD2 many TRBJ2-2
TGCGCCAGCAGCTCGGGGGGGACTCAGGAAGAGACCCAGTACTTC CASSSGGTQEETQYF TRBV5-1 TRBD2 many TRBJ2-5
TGTGCCAGCAGTTACTCTTCGTCCTGGGGGACTGGGGCCAACGTCCTGACTTTC CASSYSSSWGTGANVLTF TRBV6-5 - many TRBJ2-6
TGTGCCAGCAGCACCTTAGCGGGGAAAGAGACCCAGTACTTC CASSTLAGKETQYF TRBV6-2/TRBV6-3 TRBD2 many TRBJ2-5
TGTGCCAGCAGCCACAGACAGGGACCGAATGAGCAGTTCTTC CASSHRQGPNEQFF TRBV3-1 TRBD1 - TRBJ2-1
TGCGCCAGCAGCCAAGTGTATTCAGGCGGAGGTAGCAATCAGCCCCAGCATTTT CASSQVYSGGGSNQPQHF TRBV4-3 - few TRBJ1-5
TGTGCCAGCAGCTCACCGGGACGGTCCACAGATACGCAGTATTTT CASSSPGRSTDTQYF TRBV13 - many TRBJ2-3
TGTGCCTGGAGCAGGCAGGGGAAAGCTTTCTTT CAWSRQGKAFF TRBV30 - few TRBJ1-1
TGCAGCGTTGAGCCAGGGGAAAACTACGAGCAGTACTTC CSVEPGENYEQYF TRBV29-1 - - TRBJ2-7
TGTGCCAGCAGTTTAGGGACTTTCTCTGGGGCCAACGTCCTGACTTTC CASSLGTFSGANVLTF TRBV12-3/TRBV12-4 - - TRBJ2-6
TGTGCCAGCACCTCTGGTGACGAGCAGTACTTC CASTSGDEQYF TRBV7-9 - - TRBJ2-7
TGCGCCAGCAGCTTCGAGGCGTCCTACGAGCAGTACTTC CASSFEASYEQYF TRBV5-1 - many TRBJ2-7
TGTGCCAGCAGCTTATCGCACGACAACTCCTTGAACACTGAAGCTTTCTTT CASSLSHDNSLNTEAFF TRBV7-3 - many TRBJ1-1
TGTGCCAGCAGCGTAGCCTGGGGGACTGAAGCTTTCTTT CASSVAWGTEAFF TRBV9 - many TRBJ1-1
TGTGCCAGCAGCCTAGCCGGGACTAGCGTCCGAAGTTTGATGTCAGATACGCAGTATTTT CASSLAGTSVRSLMSDTQYF TRBV3-1 TRBD2 many TRBJ2-3
TGCGCCAGCAGCCAAGATATAACTTACTCTGGGGCCAACGTCCTGACTTTC CASSQDITYSGANVLTF TRBV4-3 - few TRBJ2-6
TGCGCCAGCAGCTTCCCCGCCGGACTAGCGGGGGGGCGTTACAATGAGCAGTTCTTC CASSFPAGLAGGRYNEQFF TRBV5-1 TRBD2 few TRBJ2-1
TGTGCCAGCAGCTTCGATAGCGGGGCGTACAATGAGCAGTTCTTC CASSFDSGAYNEQFF TRBV5-4 TRBD2 - TRBJ2-1
TGTGCCAGCAGTGAATGGGCTCCGAATCAGCCCCAGCATTTT CASSEWAPNQPQHF TRBV6-1 - - TRBJ1-5
TGTGCCAGTAGTTTCCGGGGAGGCTCCAACACTGAAGCTTTCTTT CASSFRGGSNTEAFF TRBV19 - - TRBJ1-1
TGCAGTGCTGTCGAACCAGGGGAGCGCTCCTACGAGCAGTACTTC CSAVEPGERSYEQYF TRBV20-1 - - TRBJ2-7
TGTGCCAGCAGTTCCCCCGGGACAACCATAACGTACTTC CASSSPGTTITYF TRBV12-3/TRBV12-4 - many TRBJ2-4
TGCGCCAGCAGCTTGGTGTCAGCCTACGAGCAGTACTTC CASSLVSAYEQYF TRBV5-1 - many TRBJ2-7
TGCAGTGCCCGGCGGGCGGGGGCTTCCTACGAGCAGTACTTC CSARRAGASYEQYF TRBV20-1 - - TRBJ2-7
TGTGCCAGCAGTTACAATCCTTTTCGGGGAAGTTCGACTGAAGCTTTCTTT CASSYNPFRGSSTEAFF TRBV6-5 - few TRBJ1-1
TGTGCCAGCAGCTTTGGGACGGATTATGGCTACACCTTC CASSFGTDYGYTF TRBV7-9 - many TRBJ1-2
TGTGCCACCCAGGGGCGCCAGGGCGGCGAGCAGTACTTC CATQGRQGGEQYF TRBV2 - few TRBJ2-7